What follows describes a single T cell receptor (beta chain). The sample comes from a study of OX40 agonist ivuxolimab in advanced cancers. The length of the CDR3 is 15 residues. Per the germline V gene, CDR1 is SGHRS and CDR2 is YFSETQ. V dropped 4 bases and J dropped 0 bases, with 13 bases sitting between them. Using immunoSEQ multiplex PCR, the repertoire was profiled, and TCRdb retains in-frame clones only, with some absent. The data hold roughly 75,000 clones, with about 83% observed a single time. The input for sequencing was CD4+ or CD8+ T cells sorted from blood, taken in a trial of the OX40 agonist ivuxolimab. This sequence originates from an adult with an advanced solid tumor such as melanoma, head and neck, liver or kidney cancer. The V call is TRBV5-1, the J call TRBJ1-1, with unresolved D. The CDR3, as DNA: TGCGCCAGCAGCCCGCTAGCGGGCATGAACACTGAAGCTTTCTTT. Encoded protein: CASSPLAGMNTEAFF.